This T cell receptor beta chain was recovered during a study of T-cell reconstitution after alpha-beta-depleted transplantation in children. CDR3 length equals 13 residues. Germline CDR1 SEHNR, CDR2 FQNEAQ (reference sequence). Deletions cut 5 bases from V and 8 bases from J, with 13 bases between. Unique molecular identifiers were used to barcode this TCRbeta library. TCRdb recomputed calls from the PCR reads with MiXCR, one row per CDR3 protein. The sample has about 900,000 distinct CDR3 sequences; around 30% are singletons. This chain links TRBV7-9 with TRBJ2-1; D unclear. Sequenced material: PBMCs, mostly from graft donor cells, taken 360 days after TCRalphabeta/CD19-depleted stem cell transplant. This clonotype originated in a boy under two years old who had a stem cell transplant for SCID, so the T cells may come from the graft donor. CDR3 amino acids: CASSPTHIDEQFF. The CDR3 nucleotides read TGTGCCAGCAGCCCGACCCACATCGATGAGCAGTTCTTC.